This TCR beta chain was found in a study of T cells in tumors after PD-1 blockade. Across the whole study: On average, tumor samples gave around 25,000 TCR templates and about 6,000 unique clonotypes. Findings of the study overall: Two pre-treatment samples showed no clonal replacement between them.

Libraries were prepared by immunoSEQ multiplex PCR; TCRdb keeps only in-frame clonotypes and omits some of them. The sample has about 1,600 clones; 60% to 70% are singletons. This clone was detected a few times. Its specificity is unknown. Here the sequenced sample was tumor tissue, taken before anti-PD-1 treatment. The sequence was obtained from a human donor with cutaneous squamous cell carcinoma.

The CDR3 DNA reads TGTGCCAGCTCAAAGATTATACTAGCGGGGGCCCTCGCGAACACCGGGGAGCTGTTTTTT. Amino acid sequence: CASSKIILAGALANTGELFF. The V and J genes are TRBV18 and TRBJ2-2; 11 nucleotides agree with TRBD2. The germline gives CDR1 KGHSH, CDR2 LQKENI. V trimming: 5 bases; J trimming: 0 bases; junction bases outside the gene matches: 14. The CDR3 totals 20 residues.